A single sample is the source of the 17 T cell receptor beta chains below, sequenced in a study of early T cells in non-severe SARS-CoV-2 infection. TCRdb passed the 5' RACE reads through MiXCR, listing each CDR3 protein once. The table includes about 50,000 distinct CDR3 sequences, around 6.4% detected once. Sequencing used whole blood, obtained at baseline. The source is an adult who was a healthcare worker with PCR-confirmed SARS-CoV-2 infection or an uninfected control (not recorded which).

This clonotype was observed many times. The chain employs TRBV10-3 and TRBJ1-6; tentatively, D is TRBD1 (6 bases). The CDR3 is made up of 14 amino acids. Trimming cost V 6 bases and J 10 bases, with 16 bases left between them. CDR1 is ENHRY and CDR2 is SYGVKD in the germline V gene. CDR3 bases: TGTGCCATCAGCCGGACAGAGGGAGGCTCACCCCTCCACTTT. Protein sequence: CAISRTEGGSPLHF.

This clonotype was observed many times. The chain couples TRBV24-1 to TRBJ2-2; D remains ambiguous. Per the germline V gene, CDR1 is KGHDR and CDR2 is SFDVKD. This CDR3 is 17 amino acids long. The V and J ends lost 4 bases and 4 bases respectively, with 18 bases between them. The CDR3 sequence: CATSELRVTPGTGELFF. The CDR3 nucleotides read TGTGCCACCAGTGAGCTCCGGGTCACACCGGGCACCGGGGAGCTGTTTTTT.

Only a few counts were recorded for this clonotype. The CDR3: CASSLGTGFVSGEEQYF. In nucleotides, the CDR3 is TGTGCCAGCAGCCTTGGGACAGGGTTCGTTTCGGGTGAGGAGCAGTACTTC. The chain recombines TRBV9 with TRBJ2-7, with TRBD1 matching over 9 bases. V lost 4 bases and J lost 7; bases outside the gene matches: 18. The germline CDR1 and CDR2 sequences are SGDLS and YYNGEE. CDR3 size: 17 residues.

Here the CDR3 reads CASSVGGASTDTQYF. CDR3 bases: TGTGCCAGCAGCGTCGGGGGTGCTAGCACAGATACGCAGTATTTT. The rearrangement joins TRBV6-1 to TRBJ2-3; perhaps TRBD2 as D (6 bases). V was clipped by 6 bases and J by 0 bases, with 13 bases between them. CDR3 size: 15 residues. Per germline, CDR1 MNHNS and CDR2 SASEGT.

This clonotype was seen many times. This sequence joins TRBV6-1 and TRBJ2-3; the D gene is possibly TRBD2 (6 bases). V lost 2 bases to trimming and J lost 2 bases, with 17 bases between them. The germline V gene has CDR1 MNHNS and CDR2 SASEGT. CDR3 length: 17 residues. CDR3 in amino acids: CASSELGTSRPTDTQYF. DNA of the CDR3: TGTGCCAGCAGTGAACTCGGTACTAGCAGACCCACAGATACGCAGTATTTT.

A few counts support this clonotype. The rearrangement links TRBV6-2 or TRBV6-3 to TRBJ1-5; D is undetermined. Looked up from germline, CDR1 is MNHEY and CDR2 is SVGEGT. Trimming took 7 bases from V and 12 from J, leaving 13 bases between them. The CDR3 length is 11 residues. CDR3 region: CASTAGGHQHF. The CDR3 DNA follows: TGTGCCAGCACGGCCGGAGGGCACCAGCATTTT.

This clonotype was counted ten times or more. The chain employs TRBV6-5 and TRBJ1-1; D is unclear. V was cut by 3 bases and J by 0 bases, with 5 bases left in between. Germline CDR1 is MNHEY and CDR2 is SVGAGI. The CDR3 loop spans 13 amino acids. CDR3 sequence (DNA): TGTGCCAGCAGTTATGCGGTGAACACTGAAGCTTTCTTT. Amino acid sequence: CASSYAVNTEAFF.

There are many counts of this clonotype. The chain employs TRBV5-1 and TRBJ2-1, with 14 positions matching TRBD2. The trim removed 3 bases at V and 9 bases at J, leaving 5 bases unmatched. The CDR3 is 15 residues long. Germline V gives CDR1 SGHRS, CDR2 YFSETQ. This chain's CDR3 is CASSSAGTSGGEQFF. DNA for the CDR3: TGCGCCAGCAGCTCCGCCGGGACTAGCGGGGGTGAGCAGTTCTTC.

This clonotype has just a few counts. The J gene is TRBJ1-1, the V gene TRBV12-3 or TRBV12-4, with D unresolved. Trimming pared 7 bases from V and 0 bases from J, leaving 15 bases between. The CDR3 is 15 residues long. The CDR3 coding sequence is TGTGCCAGCAAACTAATGACGGCTTTGAACACTGAAGCTTTCTTT. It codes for CASKLMTALNTEAFF.

CDR3 sequence: CASSLALASKNEQFF. The CDR3 DNA reads as TGTGCCAGCAGCTTAGCCCTAGCCAGTAAGAATGAGCAGTTCTTC. This chain uses TRBV7-3 with TRBJ2-1; a weak D match, TRBD2 (5 bases). The CDR3 covers 15 residues. Germline lookup yields CDR1 SGHTA and CDR2 FQGTGA. V lost 2 bases and J lost 7, with 15 bases in between.

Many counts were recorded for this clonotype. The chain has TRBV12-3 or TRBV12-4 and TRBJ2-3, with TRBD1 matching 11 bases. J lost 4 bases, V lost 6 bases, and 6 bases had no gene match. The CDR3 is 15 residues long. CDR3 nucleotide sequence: TGTGCCAGCAGCTCTGGACAGGGGGCAGCAGATACGCAGTATTTT. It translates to CASSSGQGAADTQYF.

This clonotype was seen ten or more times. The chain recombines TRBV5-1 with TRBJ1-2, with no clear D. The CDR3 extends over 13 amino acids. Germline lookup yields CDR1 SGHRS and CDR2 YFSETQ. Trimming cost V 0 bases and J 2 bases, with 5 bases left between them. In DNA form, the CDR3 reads TGCGCCAGCAGCTTGGACGGGAACTATGGCTACACCTTC. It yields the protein CASSLDGNYGYTF.

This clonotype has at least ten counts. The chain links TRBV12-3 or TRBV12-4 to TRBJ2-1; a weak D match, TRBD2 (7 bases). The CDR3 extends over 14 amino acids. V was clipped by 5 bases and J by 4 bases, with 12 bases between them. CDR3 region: CASSPGGPYNEQFF. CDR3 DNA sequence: TGTGCCAGCAGTCCCGGGGGGCCATACAATGAGCAGTTCTTC.

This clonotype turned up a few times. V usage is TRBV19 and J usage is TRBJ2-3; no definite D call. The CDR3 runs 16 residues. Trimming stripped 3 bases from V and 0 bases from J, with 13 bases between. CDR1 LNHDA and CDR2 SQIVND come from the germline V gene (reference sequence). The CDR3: CASSMGQTPSTDTQYF. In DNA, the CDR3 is TGTGCCAGTAGTATGGGTCAAACTCCTAGCACAGATACGCAGTATTTT. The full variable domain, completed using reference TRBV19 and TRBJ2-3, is DGGITQSPKYLFRKEGQNVTLSCEQNLNHDAMYWYRQDPGQGLRLIYYSQIVNDFQKGDIAEGYSVSREKKESFPLTVTSAQKNPTAFYLCASSMGQTPSTDTQYFGPGTRLTVL.

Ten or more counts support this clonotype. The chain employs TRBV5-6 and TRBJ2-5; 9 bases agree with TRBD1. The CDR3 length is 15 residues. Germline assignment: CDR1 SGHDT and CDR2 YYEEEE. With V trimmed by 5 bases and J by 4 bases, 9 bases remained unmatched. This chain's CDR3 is CASRRGQGYRETQYF. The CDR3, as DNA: TGTGCCAGCAGACGCGGACAGGGGTATCGAGAGACCCAGTACTTC.

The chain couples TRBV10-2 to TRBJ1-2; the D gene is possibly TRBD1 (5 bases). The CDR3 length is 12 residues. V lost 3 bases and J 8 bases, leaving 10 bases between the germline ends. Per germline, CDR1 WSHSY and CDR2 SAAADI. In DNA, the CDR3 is TGCGCCAGCAGTGAAAGGGGAGGAGGCTACACCTTC. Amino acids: CASSERGGGYTF.

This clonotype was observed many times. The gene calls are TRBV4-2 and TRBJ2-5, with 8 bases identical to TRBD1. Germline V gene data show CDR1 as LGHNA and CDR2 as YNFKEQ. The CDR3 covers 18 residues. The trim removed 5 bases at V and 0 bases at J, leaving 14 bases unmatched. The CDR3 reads CASSLGQGATRDQETQYF. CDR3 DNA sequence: TGTGCCAGCAGCTTGGGTCAGGGGGCAACAAGGGACCAAGAGACCCAGTACTTC.